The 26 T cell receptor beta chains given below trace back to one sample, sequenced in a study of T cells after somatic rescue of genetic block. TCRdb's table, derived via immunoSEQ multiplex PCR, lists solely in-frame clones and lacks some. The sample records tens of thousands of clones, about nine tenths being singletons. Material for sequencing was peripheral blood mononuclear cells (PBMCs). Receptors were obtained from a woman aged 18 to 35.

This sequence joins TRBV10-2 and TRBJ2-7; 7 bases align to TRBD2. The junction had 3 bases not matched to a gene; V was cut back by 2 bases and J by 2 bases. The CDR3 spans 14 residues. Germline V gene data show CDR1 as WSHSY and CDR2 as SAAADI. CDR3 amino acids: CASSEGREPYEQYF. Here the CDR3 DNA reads TGCGCCAGCAGTGAGGGGAGGGAACCCTACGAGCAGTACTTC.

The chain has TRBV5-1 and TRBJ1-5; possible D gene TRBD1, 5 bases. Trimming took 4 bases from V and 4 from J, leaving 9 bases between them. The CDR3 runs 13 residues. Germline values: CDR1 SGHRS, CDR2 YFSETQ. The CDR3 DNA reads TGCGCCAGCAGCGGGGACGGGAATCAGCCCCAGCATTTT. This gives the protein CASSGDGNQPQHF. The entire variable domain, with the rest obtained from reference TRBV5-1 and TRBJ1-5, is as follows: KAGVTQTPRYLIKTRGQQVTLSCSPISGHRSVSWYQQTPGQGLQFLFEYFSETQRNKGNFPGRFSGRQFSNSRSEMNVSTLELGDSALYLCASSGDGNQPQHFGDGTRLSIL.

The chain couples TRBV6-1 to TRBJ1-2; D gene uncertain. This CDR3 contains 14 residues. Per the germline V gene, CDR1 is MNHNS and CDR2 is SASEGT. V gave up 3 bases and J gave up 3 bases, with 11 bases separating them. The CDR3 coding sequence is TGTGCCAGCAGTGACCCCTGGGCCTACTATGGCTACACCTTC. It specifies CASSDPWAYYGYTF.

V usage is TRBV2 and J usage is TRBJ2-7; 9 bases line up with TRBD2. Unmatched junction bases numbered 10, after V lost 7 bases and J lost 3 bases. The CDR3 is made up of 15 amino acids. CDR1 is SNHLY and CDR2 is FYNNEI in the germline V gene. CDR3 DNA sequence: TGTGCCAGCACCAAGGGGTTTAGCGGGAGCTACGAGCAGTACTTC. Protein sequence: CASTKGFSGSYEQYF.

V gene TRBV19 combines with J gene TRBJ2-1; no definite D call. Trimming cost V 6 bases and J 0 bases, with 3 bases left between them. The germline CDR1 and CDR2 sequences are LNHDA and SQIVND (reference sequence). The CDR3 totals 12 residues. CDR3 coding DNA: TGTGCCAGTAGGAGCTCCTACAATGAGCAGTTCTTC. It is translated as CASRSSYNEQFF.

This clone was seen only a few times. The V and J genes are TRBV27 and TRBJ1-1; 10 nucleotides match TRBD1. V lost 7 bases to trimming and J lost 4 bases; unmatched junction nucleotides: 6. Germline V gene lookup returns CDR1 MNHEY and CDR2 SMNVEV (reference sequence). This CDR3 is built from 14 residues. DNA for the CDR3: TGTGCCAGCATGGTGAGACAGGGGGCCACTGAAGCTTTCTTT. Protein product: CASMVRQGATEAFF.

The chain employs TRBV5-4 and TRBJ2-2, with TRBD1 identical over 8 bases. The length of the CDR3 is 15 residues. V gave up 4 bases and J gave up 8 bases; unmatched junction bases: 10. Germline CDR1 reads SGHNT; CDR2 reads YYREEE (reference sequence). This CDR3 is CASSTPRGQGGELFF. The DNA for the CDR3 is TGTGCCAGCAGCACCCCCAGGGGGCAAGGAGGGGAGCTGTTTTTT.

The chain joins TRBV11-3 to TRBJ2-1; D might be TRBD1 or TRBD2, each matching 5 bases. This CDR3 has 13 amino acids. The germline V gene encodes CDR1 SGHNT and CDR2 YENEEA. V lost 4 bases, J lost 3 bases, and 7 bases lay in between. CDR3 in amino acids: CASSWDGYNEQFF. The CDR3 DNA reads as TGTGCCAGCAGCTGGGACGGCTACAATGAGCAGTTCTTC.

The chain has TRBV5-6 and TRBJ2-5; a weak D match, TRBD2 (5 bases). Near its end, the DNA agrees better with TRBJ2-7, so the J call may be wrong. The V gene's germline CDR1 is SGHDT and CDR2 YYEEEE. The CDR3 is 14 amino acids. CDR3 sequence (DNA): TGTGCCAGCACCCCGGGGTGGACCTCCTACGAGCAGTACTTC. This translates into CASTPGWTSYEQYF.

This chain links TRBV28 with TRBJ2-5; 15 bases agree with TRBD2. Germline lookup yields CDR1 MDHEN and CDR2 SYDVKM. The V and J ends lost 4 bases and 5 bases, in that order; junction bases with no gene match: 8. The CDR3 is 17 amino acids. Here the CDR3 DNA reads TGTGCCAGCAGTTCCCCTTTAGGACTAGCGGGGGGGGAGACCCAGTACTTC. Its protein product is CASSSPLGLAGGETQYF.

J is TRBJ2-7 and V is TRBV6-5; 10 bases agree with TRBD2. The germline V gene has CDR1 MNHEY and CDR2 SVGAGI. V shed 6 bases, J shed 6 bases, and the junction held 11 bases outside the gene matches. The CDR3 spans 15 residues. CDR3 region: CASSPGLAVPGEQYF. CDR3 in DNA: TGTGCCAGCAGCCCCGGACTAGCGGTCCCCGGCGAGCAGTACTTC.

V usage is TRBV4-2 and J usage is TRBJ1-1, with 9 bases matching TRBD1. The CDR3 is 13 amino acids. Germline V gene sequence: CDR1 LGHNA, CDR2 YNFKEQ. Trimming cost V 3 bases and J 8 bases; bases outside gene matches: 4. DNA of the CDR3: TGTGCCAGCAGCCAGGACAGGGGCCCAGAAGCTTTCTTT. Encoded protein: CASSQDRGPEAFF.

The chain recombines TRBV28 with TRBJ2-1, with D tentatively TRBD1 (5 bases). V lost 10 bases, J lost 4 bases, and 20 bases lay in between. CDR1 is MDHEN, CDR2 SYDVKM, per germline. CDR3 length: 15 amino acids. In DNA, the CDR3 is TGTGCCACCCTTGGCCGCGACAGACTTTACAATGAGCAGTTCTTC. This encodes CATLGRDRLYNEQFF.

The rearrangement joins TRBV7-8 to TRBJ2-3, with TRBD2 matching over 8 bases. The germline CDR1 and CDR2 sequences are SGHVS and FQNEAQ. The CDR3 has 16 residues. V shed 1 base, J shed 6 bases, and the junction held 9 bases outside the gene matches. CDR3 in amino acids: CASSLGSGGPWDTQYF. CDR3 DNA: TGTGCCAGCAGCTTAGGTTCGGGAGGGCCGTGGGATACGCAGTATTTT.

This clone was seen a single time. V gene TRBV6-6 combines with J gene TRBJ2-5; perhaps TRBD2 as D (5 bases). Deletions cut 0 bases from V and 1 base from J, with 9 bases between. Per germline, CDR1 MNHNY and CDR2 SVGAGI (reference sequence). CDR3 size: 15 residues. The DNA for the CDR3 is TGTGCCAGCAGTTACTCGGACTGGCTCCAAGAGACCCAGTACTTC. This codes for CASSYSDWLQETQYF.

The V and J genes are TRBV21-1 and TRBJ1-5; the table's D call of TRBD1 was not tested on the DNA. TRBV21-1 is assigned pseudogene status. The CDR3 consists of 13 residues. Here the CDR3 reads CASSKGSDQPQHF. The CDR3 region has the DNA TGTGCCAGCAGCAAAGGCTCAGATCAGCCCCAGCATTTT.

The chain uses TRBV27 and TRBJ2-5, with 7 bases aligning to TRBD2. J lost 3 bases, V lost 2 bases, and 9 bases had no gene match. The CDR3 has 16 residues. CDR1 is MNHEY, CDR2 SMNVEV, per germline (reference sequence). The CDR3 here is CASSLDLAESEETQYF. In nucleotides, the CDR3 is TGTGCCAGCAGTTTAGACCTAGCGGAGTCGGAAGAGACCCAGTACTTC.

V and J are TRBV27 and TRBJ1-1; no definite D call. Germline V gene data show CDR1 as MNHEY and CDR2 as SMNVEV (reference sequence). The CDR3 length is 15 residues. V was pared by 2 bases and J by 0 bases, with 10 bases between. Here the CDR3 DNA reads TGTGCCAGCAGTTTAACCACGCAGGTGAACACTGAAGCTTTCTTT. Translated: CASSLTTQVNTEAFF.

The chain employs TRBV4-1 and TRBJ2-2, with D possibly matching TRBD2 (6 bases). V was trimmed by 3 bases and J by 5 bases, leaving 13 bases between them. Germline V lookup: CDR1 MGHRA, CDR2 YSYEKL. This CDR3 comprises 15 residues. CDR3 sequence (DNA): TGCGCCAGCAGCCAGGTGGAGGGCCGTACCGGGGAGCTGTTTTTT. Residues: CASSQVEGRTGELFF.

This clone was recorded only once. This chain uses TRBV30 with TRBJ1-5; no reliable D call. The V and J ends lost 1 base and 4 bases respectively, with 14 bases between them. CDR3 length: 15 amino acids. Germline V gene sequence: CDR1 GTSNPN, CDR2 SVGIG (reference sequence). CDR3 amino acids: CAWSAHGLENQPQHF. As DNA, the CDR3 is TGTGCCTGGAGTGCTCACGGGTTGGAGAATCAGCCCCAGCATTTT.

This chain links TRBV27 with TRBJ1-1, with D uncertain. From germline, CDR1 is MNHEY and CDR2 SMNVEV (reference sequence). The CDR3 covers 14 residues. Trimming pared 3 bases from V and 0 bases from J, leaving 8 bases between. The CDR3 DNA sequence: TGTGCCAGCAGTTTCGGGAGGCTGAACACTGAAGCTTTCTTT. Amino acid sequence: CASSFGRLNTEAFF.

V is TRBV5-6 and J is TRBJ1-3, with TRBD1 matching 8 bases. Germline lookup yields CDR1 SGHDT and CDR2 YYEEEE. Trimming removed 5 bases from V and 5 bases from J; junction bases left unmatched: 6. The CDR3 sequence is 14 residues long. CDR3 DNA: TGTGCCAGCAGGACGACAGGGGCGCGAAACACCATATATTTT. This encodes CASRTTGARNTIYF.

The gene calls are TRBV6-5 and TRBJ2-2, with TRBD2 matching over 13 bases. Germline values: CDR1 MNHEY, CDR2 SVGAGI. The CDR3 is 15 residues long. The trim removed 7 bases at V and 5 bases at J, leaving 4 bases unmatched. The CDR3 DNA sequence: TGTGCCAGCACCGAACTAGCGGGAGGGACCGGGGAGCTGTTTTTT. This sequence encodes CASTELAGGTGELFF.

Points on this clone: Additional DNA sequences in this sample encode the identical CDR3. For the CDR3, the DNA is TGCGCCAGCAGCTTGGAAGGGCAAGAGACCCAGTACTTC. Translation: CASSLEGQETQYF. The V gene is TRBV5-1, the J gene TRBJ2-5; D gene uncertain. Germline CDR1 and CDR2: SGHRS and YFSETQ. V was clipped by 0 bases and J by 2 bases, with 5 bases between them. The CDR3 is 13 residues long.

The CDR3 sequence: CASSPRLAGEQETQYF. The CDR3 coding sequence is TGTGCCAGCTCACCTAGACTAGCGGGAGAACAAGAGACCCAGTACTTC. J is TRBJ2-5 and V is TRBV18; 12 bases map to TRBD2. Germline CDR1 KGHSH, CDR2 LQKENI. This CDR3 has 16 amino acids. Trimming at V came to 3 bases and at J to 2 bases, leaving 4 bases not matched to a gene.

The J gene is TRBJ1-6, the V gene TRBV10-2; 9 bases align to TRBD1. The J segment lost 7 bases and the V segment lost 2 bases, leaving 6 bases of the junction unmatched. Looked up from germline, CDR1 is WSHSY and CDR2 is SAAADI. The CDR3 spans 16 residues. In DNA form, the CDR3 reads TGCGCCAGCAGTGAGGGGGACAGGGTTAAGAATTCACCCCTCCACTTT. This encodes CASSEGDRVKNSPLHF.